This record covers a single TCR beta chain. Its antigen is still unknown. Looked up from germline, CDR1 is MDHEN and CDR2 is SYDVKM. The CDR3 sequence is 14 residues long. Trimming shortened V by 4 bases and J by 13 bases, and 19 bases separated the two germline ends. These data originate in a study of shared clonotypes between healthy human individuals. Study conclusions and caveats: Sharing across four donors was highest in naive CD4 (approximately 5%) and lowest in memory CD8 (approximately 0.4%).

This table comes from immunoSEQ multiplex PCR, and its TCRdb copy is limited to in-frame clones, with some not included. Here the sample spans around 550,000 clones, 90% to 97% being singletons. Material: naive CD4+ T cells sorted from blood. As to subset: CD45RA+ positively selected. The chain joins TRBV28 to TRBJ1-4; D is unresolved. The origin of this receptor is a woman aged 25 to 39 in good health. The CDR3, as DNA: TGTGCCAGCAGTTACTCTACGGTCCCAGAAGGACTGTTTTTT. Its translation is CASSYSTVPEGLFF.